This T cell receptor beta chain was identified during a study of T cell responses to AZD1222 COVID-19 vaccine. Study in general: The analysis combined second doses at about 4 or about 12 weeks. Findings and caveats of the study: In a largely white British group with more females than males, clonal diversity was possibly underestimated. Targets within unmutated variant regions were reportedly found for nearly half of spike-specific TCRs. Only 6 or 7 people who got AZD1222 tested seropositive at baseline.

As for this clone: Its antigen is as yet unknown.

Germline V CDR1 and CDR2: SGHTA, FQGNSA. The CDR3 runs 13 residues. The ends were cut back, 1 base at V and 8 bases at J, with 10 bases in the middle. Repertoires were generated with immunoSEQ multiplex PCR, while TCRdb's copy carries only in-frame clones and drops some. The table lists under 170,000 clones, 94% of them singletons. Sample: peripheral blood, taken on day 0 of AZD1222 vaccination. The origin of this receptor is an adult in good health. The V gene is TRBV7-2, the J gene TRBJ2-3, with a tentative D call TRBD2 (6 bases). CDR3 sequence: CASSLGVEGTQYF. The CDR3, as DNA: TGTGCCAGCAGCTTAGGAGTGGAGGGTACGCAGTATTTT.